Listed below are T cell receptor beta chains from one sample, sequenced in a study of cytomegalovirus exposure and HLA in healthy donors. This table comes from immunoSEQ multiplex PCR, and its TCRdb copy is limited to in-frame clones, with some not included. Of tens of thousands of clones in the sample, roughly 95% were seen once. Sequenced input: PBMCs. The receptors were gathered from a woman between 18 and 29 years old in good health and CMV-seropositive. CDR3s include the opening cysteine and the closing phenylalanine or tryptophan. The order of the fields is J gene, D gene, clone size, V gene, CDR3 DNA, CDR3 protein. D genes are given only for firm matches. Rows give clone size only sometimes, using once, few, many, or a class for an expanded clone.

TRBJ2-3	TRBD2	-	TRBV6-5	TGTGCCAGCAGAGGGACTAGCGAAACAGATACGCAGTATTTT	CASRGTSETDTQYF
TRBJ1-5	-	-	TRBV28	TGTGCCAGCAGCGATAAAACCTGGACAGATAATCAGCCCCAGCATTTT	CASSDKTWTDNQPQHF
TRBJ2-3	-	-	TRBV28	TGTGCCAGCAGGCCCCGGTGGGCTGGTACGCAGTATTTT	CASRPRWAGTQYF
TRBJ2-3	TRBD1	-	TRBV5-1	TGCGCCAGCAGCTCACCTGGACAGGGTCGTCCAGATACGCAGTATTTT	CASSSPGQGRPDTQYF
TRBJ2-1	-	-	TRBV28	TGTGCCAGCAGTTCGGGACACGGCATAGGAGTCTCCTACAATGAGCAGTTCTTC	CASSSGHGIGVSYNEQFF
TRBJ2-1	TRBD1	-	TRBV6-5	TGTGCCAGCAGGGGACAGAGATACAATGAGCAGTTCTTC	CASRGQRYNEQFF
TRBJ2-5	TRBD2	-	TRBV7-6	TGTGCCAGCAGCTTAGGTCCTAGCGGGGGGTTCCAAGAGACCCAGTACTTC	CASSLGPSGGFQETQYF
TRBJ1-1	TRBD1	-	TRBV14	TGTGCCAGCAGCCAAGCCAGGGGGCAGGGCACTGAAGCTTTCTTT	CASSQARGQGTEAFF
TRBJ1-3	-	-	TRBV30	TGTGCCTGGAGTCCGATACTCTCTGGAAACACCATATATTTT	CAWSPILSGNTIYF
TRBJ1-5	-	-	TRBV27	TGTGCCAGCAGTTCAGGCCAGGGGCGAAGGGGTCAGCCCCAGCATTTT	CASSSGQGRRGQPQHF
TRBJ1-5	TRBD1	-	TRBV28	TGTGCCAGCAGTCTCCGACAGGGAAATAGCAATCAGCCCCAGCATTTT	CASSLRQGNSNQPQHF
TRBJ2-6	-	once	TRBV6-4	TGTGCCAGCAGTGAAGCCTCTGGGGCCAACGTCCTGACTTTC	CASSEASGANVLTF
TRBJ1-5	-	-	TRBV7-8	TGTGCCAGCAGCTTCGGGACATCGGGAAGCAATCAGCCCCAGCATTTT	CASSFGTSGSNQPQHF
TRBJ2-1	-	-	TRBV19	TGTGCCAGTAGCGGGAGCGACCCCTACAATGAGCAGTTCTTC	CASSGSDPYNEQFF
TRBJ2-5	-	-	TRBV30	TGTGCCTGGAGTGAGGGGCCAGTCCCAGAGACCCAGTACTTC	CAWSEGPVPETQYF
TRBJ1-2	TRBD1	-	TRBV28	TGTGCCAGCAGTTTTGGGGACAGGGACTATGGCTACACCTTC	CASSFGDRDYGYTF
TRBJ2-3	TRBD1	-	TRBV30	TGTGCCTGGATTGAAGGACAGGGCACAGATACGCAGTATTTT	CAWIEGQGTDTQYF
TRBJ1-5	TRBD1	-	TRBV19	TGTGCCAGTAGTATTTCCGGGACAGGGGGCCAACAGCCCCAGCATTTT	CASSISGTGGQQPQHF
TRBJ2-3	-	-	TRBV4-1	TGCGCCAGCAGCCAAGATCTCGGGTTAACCGGGGCGCAGTATTTT	CASSQDLGLTGAQYF
TRBJ2-4	-	-	TRBV4-3	TGCGCCAGCAGCCAAGACTCAGGGGAAAGACGAAACATTCAGTACTTC	CASSQDSGERRNIQYF
TRBJ1-1	-	-	TRBV7-3	TGTGCCAGCAGCTTAACGCCAGGGGAAAACACTGAAGCTTTCTTT	CASSLTPGENTEAFF
TRBJ1-1	-	once	TRBV7-9	TGTGCCAGCAGCTCCTACTTATCAGGCAGGTTTAACACTGAAGCTTTCTTT	CASSSYLSGRFNTEAFF
TRBJ2-5	TRBD1	once	TRBV7-7	TGTGCCAGCAGCTCCAGGGGGCCGGAGACCCAGTACTTC	CASSSRGPETQYF
TRBJ2-7	-	-	TRBV5-1	TGCGCCAGCAGCTCGACAGGGGAGGGCACCTACGAGCAGTACTTC	CASSSTGEGTYEQYF
TRBJ2-6	-	-	TRBV5-4	TGTGCCAGCGCCAGGAACCTGAGAAGCTCTGGGGCCAACGTCCTGACTTTC	CASARNLRSSGANVLTF
TRBJ1-3	-	-	TRBV20-1	TGCAGTGCCCTTTCTGGAAACACCATATATTTT	CSALSGNTIYF
TRBJ1-6	-	-	TRBV27	TGTGCCAGCAGCCACCGGGGTGCACCCCTCCACTTT	CASSHRGAPLHF
TRBJ1-2	TRBD1	few	TRBV7-3	TGTGCCAGCAGCTTAACCCCAGGGGGCTTTGGCTACACCTTC	CASSLTPGGFGYTF
TRBJ2-3	-	-	TRBV18	TGTGCCAGCTCACCTTCGGTGAGCACAGATACGCAGTATTTT	CASSPSVSTDTQYF
TRBJ1-1	-	-	TRBV13	TGTGCCAGCAGCCCTACGGTTTTGAACACTGAAGCTTTCTTT	CASSPTVLNTEAFF
TRBJ1-1	-	-	TRBV19	TGTGCCAGTAGTGGGAGGGGGAGGAAAGCTTTCTTT	CASSGRGRKAFF
TRBJ1-4	-	-	TRBV7-8	TGTGCCAGCAGCTTAATGACAGCTAATGAAAAACTGTTTTTT	CASSLMTANEKLFF